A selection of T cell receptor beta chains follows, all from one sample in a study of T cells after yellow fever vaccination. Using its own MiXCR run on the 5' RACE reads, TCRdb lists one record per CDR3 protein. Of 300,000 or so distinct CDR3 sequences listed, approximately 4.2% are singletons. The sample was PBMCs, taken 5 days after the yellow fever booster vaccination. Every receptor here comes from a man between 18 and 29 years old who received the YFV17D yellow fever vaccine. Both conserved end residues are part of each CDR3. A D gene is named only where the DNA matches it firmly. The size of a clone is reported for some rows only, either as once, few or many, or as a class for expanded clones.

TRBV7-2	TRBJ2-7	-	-	TGTGCCAGCAGCCCGAGACTAGTTCGATACGAGCAGTACTTC	CASSPRLVRYEQYF
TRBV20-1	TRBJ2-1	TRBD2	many	TGCAGTGCTAGTACTAGCGGGGGGGCACATGAGCAGTTCTTC	CSASTSGGAHEQFF
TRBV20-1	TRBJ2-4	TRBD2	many	TGCAGTGCCGGGGGGAGGGGATATGAAAACATTCAGTACTTC	CSAGGRGYENIQYF
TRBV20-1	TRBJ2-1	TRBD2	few	TGCAGTGCCTTAACCCTCAGCGGGGGGGACTACAATGAGCAGTTCTTC	CSALTLSGGDYNEQFF
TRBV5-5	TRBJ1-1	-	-	TGTGCCAGCAGAGCGACATGGGGGAACACTGAAGCTTTCTTT	CASRATWGNTEAFF
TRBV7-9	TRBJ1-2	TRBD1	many	TGTGCCAGCAGCGACCGGGACAGTGGGTTGGGTGGCTACACCTTC	CASSDRDSGLGGYTF
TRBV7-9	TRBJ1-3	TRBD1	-	TGTGCCAGCAGCCGAACAGGGGACCTTGAAAACACCATATATTTT	CASSRTGDLENTIYF
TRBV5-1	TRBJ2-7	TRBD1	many	TGCGCCAGCAGCCTGGACAGGGTAAACCTCTACGAGCAGTACTTC	CASSLDRVNLYEQYF
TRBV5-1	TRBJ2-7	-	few	TGCGCCAACAGCTTGGAGAATTACGAGCAGTACTTC	CANSLENYEQYF
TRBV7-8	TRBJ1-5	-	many	TGTGCCAGCAGCCCCCTCTCGGGGCATAGCAATCAGCCCCAGCATTTT	CASSPLSGHSNQPQHF
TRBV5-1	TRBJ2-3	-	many	TGCGCCAGCAGCTTGGATCGTGGTTCAAGGTATTTT	CASSLDRGSRYF
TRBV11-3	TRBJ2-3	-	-	TGTGCCAGCAGCTTAGATCCCACTACAGATACGCAGTATTTT	CASSLDPTTDTQYF
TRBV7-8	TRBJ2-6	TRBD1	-	TGTGCCAGCAGCTACAGGGGACGTGGGGCCAACGTCCTGACTTTC	CASSYRGRGANVLTF
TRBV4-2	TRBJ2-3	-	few	TGTGCCAGCAGCCAAGCGGTACGGGACCGTACGCAGTATTTT	CASSQAVRDRTQYF
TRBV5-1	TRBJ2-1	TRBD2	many	TGCGCCAGCAGCTCTAGCGGGGGCCCCCCAAATGAGCAGTTCTTC	CASSSSGGPPNEQFF
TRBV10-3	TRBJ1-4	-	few	TGTGCCATCAGTGAGAACGGCCTTCGGGGAAAACTGTTTTTT	CAISENGLRGKLFF
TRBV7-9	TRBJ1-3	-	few	TGTGCCAGCAGCTTATTAACCACCTCATCTGGAAACACCATATATTTT	CASSLLTTSSGNTIYF
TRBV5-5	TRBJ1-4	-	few	TGTGCCAGCAGCTTCGACAGTACCTATGAAAAACTGTTTTTT	CASSFDSTYEKLFF
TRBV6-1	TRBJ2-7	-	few	TGTGCCAGCAGTGAAGCTTCCGTCCAGGGGATCTACGAGCAGTACTTC	CASSEASVQGIYEQYF
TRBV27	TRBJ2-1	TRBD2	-	TGTGCCAGCAGTCAGCGGACTAGCGGAAATGAGCAGTTCTTC	CASSQRTSGNEQFF
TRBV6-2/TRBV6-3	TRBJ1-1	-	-	TGTGCCAGCAGTCAGCGGGAAGGCACTGAAGCTTTCTTT	CASSQREGTEAFF
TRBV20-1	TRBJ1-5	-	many	TGCAGTGCTGGGCAGCCCAATCAGCCCCAGCATTTT	CSAGQPNQPQHF
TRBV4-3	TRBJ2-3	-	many	TGCGCCAGCAGCCAAGAACTAGAAACAGATACGCAGTATTTT	CASSQELETDTQYF
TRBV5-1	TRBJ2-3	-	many	TGCGCCAGCAGCTTGATGGGGGGCCGGGGAGATACGCAGTATTTT	CASSLMGGRGDTQYF
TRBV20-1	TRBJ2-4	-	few	TGCAGTGCTAGAGACGGTAAAGCGCACTTC	CSARDGKAHF
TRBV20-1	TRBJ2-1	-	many	TGCAGTGCTAGAGACCCCCTGGGTGGCGATGAGCAGTTCTTC	CSARDPLGGDEQFF
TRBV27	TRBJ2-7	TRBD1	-	TGTGCCAGCAGGACGACAGGGGTCTCCTACGAGCAGTACTTC	CASRTTGVSYEQYF
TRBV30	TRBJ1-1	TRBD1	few	TGTGCCTGGAGCCGGACAGGGGGCCTCACTGAAGCTTTCTTT	CAWSRTGGLTEAFF
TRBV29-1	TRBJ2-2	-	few	TGCAGCGTGGAGGGAGCCGGGGAGCTGTTTTTT	CSVEGAGELFF
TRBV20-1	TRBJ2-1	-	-	TGCAGTGCTAGTCCGGACGGTGATGAGCAGTTCTTC	CSASPDGDEQFF
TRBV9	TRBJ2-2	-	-	TGTGCCAGCAGCGTAGTCGGTTCGGCCCTTACTGCGGGGGAGCTGTTTTTT	CASSVVGSALTAGELFF
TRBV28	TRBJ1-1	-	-	TGTGCCAGCAGTTTATGGGCCGGATCGCTAGCGACTGAAGCTTTCTTT	CASSLWAGSLATEAFF
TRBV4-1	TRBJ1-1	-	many	TGCGCCAGCAGCGACGGACAGTACACTGAAGCTTTCTTT	CASSDGQYTEAFF
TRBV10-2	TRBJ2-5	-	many	TGCGCCAGCAGTGTGACAGAGACCCAGTACTTC	CASSVTETQYF
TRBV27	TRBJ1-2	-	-	TGTGCCAGCAGATATACGGTCGGTGGCTACACCTTC	CASRYTVGGYTF
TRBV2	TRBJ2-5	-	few	TGTGCCAGCGGGTTCGCAGGTCAAGAGACCCAGTACTTC	CASGFAGQETQYF
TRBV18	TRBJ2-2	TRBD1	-	TGTGCCAGCTCACTCTCCGGGACAGACACCGGGGAGCTGTTTTTT	CASSLSGTDTGELFF
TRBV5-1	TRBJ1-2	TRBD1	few	TGCGCCAGCAGCTTTGCGCCGAGTAACAGGGGAAAGGATGGCTACACCTTC	CASSFAPSNRGKDGYTF
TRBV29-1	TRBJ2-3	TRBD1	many	TGCAGCGGGGACAGGGCGGATACGCAGTATTTT	CSGDRADTQYF
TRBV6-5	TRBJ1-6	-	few	TGTGCCAGCGGGCGGATTAATTCACCCCTCCACTTT	CASGRINSPLHF
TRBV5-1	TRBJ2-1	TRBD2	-	TGCGCCAGCTCACGGACCCGGGGGGGCAGAAATGAGCAGTTCTTC	CASSRTRGGRNEQFF
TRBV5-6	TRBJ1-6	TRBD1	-	TGTGCCAGCAGCTTGCGGGACAGTTTGACACCCCTCCACTTT	CASSLRDSLTPLHF
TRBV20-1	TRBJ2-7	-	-	TGCAGTGCTAACGAGCAGTACTTC	CSANEQYF
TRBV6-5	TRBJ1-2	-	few	TGTGCCAGCAGGCAGGGTGGCTATGGCTACACCTTC	CASRQGGYGYTF
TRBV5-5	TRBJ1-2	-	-	TGTACCAGCAGCTTGGGAGGAACTTCTAACTATGGCTACACCTTC	CTSSLGGTSNYGYTF
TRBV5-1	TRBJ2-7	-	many	TGCGCCAGCAGCCTGGGACAACCATCCTTCGACGAGCAGTACTTC	CASSLGQPSFDEQYF
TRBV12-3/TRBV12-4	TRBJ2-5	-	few	TGTGCCAGCAGTTTATTAGTCCCTTGGCGGATCCAAGAGACCCAGTACTTC	CASSLLVPWRIQETQYF